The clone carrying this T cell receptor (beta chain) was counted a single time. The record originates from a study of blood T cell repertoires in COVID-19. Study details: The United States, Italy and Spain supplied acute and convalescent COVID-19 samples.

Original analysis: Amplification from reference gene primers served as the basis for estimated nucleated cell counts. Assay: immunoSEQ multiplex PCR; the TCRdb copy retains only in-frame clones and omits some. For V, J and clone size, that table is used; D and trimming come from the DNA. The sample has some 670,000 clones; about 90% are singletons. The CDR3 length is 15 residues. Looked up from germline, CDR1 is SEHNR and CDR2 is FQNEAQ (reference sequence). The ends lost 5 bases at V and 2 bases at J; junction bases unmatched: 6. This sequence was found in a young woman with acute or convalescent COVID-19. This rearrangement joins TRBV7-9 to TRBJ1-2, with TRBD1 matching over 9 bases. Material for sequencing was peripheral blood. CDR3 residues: CASSGHRGLNYGYTF. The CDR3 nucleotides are TGTGCCAGCAGCGGACACAGGGGGCTGAACTATGGCTACACCTTC.